This entry lists 22 T cell receptor beta chains sequenced from one sample in a study of cytomegalovirus exposure and HLA in healthy donors. Primers included in the PCR were 60 Vbeta and 13 Jbeta primers. Only in-frame clones appear in the TCRdb table, and some are missing; sequencing was by immunoSEQ multiplex PCR. The sample records around 120,000 clones, around 76% being singletons. The sequencing sample was made of PBMCs. The receptors come from a man in his 60s in good health and CMV-seropositive.

The chain links TRBV29-1 to TRBJ2-2; TRBD1 might be the D (6 bases). Per the germline V gene, CDR1 is SQVTM and CDR2 is ANQGSEA. Trimming removed 4 bases at V and 0 bases at J, with 9 bases between. The CDR3 sequence is 14 residues long. CDR3 loop: CSVGWTANTGELFF. CDR3 bases: TGCAGCGTTGGATGGACAGCGAACACCGGGGAGCTGTTTTTT.

This clone has more than one count but fewer than ten. The V and J genes are TRBV7-2 and TRBJ1-1, with TRBD1 identical over 7 bases. Germline CDR1 and CDR2: SGHTA and FQGNSA. This CDR3 is built from 15 residues. Unmatched junction bases numbered 11, after V lost 5 bases and J lost 5 bases. The CDR3 is CASSTRQGLGTEAFF. CDR3 DNA sequence: TGTGCCAGCAGCACGAGACAGGGCCTGGGGACTGAAGCTTTCTTT.

CDR3 sequence: CASSPWGAGNTIYF. CDR3 DNA sequence: TGTGCCAGCAGCCCTTGGGGAGCTGGAAACACCATATATTTT. The V call is TRBV9, the J call TRBJ1-3; D uncertain. The CDR3 sequence is 14 residues long. From germline, CDR1 is SGDLS and CDR2 YYNGEE. The V end lost 4 bases, the J end lost 2 bases, and 10 bases lay between the germline ends.

This clone was detected only a few times. The chain uses TRBV28 and TRBJ2-4; 8 nucleotides line up with TRBD1. Germline CDR1 is MDHEN and CDR2 is SYDVKM. The CDR3 extends over 15 amino acids. The V gene end was trimmed by 4 bases and the J gene end by 7 bases; junction bases not matched to a gene: 9. The CDR3 nucleotides are TGTGCCAGCAGTTCCCAACAGGGGGTTCTGAACATTCAGTACTTC. Translating it yields CASSSQQGVLNIQYF.

The J gene is TRBJ2-1, the V gene TRBV6-1; TRBD2 matches at 9 bases. Germline lookup yields CDR1 MNHNS and CDR2 SASEGT. CDR3 length: 15 residues. V was pared by 3 bases and J by 8 bases, with 8 bases of the junction left unmatched. The CDR3 reads CASSEGSGGGDEQFF. The CDR3, as DNA: TGTGCCAGCAGTGAGGGTAGCGGGGGTGGGGATGAGCAGTTCTTC.

This chain uses TRBV28 with TRBJ1-1, with D unresolved. This CDR3 spans 13 amino acids. Trimming stripped 8 bases from V and 1 base from J, with 11 bases between. In germline, CDR1 is MDHEN, CDR2 SYDVKM. The CDR3 nucleotides read TGTGCCAGCGAGGGCATGAGGAACACTGAAGCTTTCTTT. This translates into CASEGMRNTEAFF.

This chain connects TRBV19 to TRBJ1-2, with 9 bases aligning to TRBD1. J was trimmed by 5 bases and V by 1 base; bases with no gene match: 17. This CDR3 has 19 amino acids. Germline CDR1 and CDR2: LNHDA and SQIVND (reference sequence). The CDR3 DNA reads TGTGCCAGTAGTATAGTTGGCTCCCGGGACAGGGTGATTCGGTATGGCTACACCTTC. Protein sequence: CASSIVGSRDRVIRYGYTF.

This chain connects TRBV9 to TRBJ1-2; no reliable D call. The CDR3 spans 15 residues. Germline V gene lookup returns CDR1 SGDLS and CDR2 YYNGEE. Trimming took off 2 bases at V and 2 bases at J, with 13 bases between the two ends. The DNA of the CDR3 is TGTGCCAGCAGCGTCGGCGGACTCTTAAACTATGGCTACACCTTC. Translating it yields CASSVGGLLNYGYTF.

The chain links TRBV9 to TRBJ1-1; D not certain. Germline CDR1 reads SGDLS; CDR2 reads YYNGEE. The CDR3 sequence is 14 residues long. The V end was cut by 4 bases, the J end by 8 bases, with 18 bases between. CDR3 sequence reads: CASSQRPSVREAFF. CDR3 nucleotides: TGTGCCAGCAGCCAGAGGCCCTCGGTGAGGGAAGCTTTCTTT.

The rearrangement joins TRBV7-2 to TRBJ2-2, with 16 bases matching TRBD2. Germline CDR1 and CDR2: SGHTA and FQGNSA. The CDR3 spans 18 residues. J gave up 4 bases and V 5 bases, and 7 bases lay outside the gene matches. This CDR3 reads CASSPGLAGGRGTGELFF. The CDR3 DNA sequence: TGTGCCAGCAGCCCGGGACTAGCGGGGGGGCGGGGCACCGGGGAGCTGTTTTTT.

The chain couples TRBV18 to TRBJ1-3; D is ambiguous. Trimming took 3 bases from V and 3 from J, leaving 9 bases between them. This CDR3 spans 14 amino acids. Germline V lookup: CDR1 KGHSH, CDR2 LQKENI. CDR3 nucleotides: TGTGCCAGCTCACCCCGGGGAGGTGGAAACACCATATATTTT. It specifies CASSPRGGGNTIYF.

The gene calls are TRBV4-1 and TRBJ2-2, with 7 nucleotides matching TRBD2. The CDR3 runs to 17 residues. V was pared by 0 bases and J by 6 bases, with 10 bases of the junction left unmatched. Germline CDR1 and CDR2: MGHRA and YSYEKL. The DNA for the CDR3 is TGCGCCAGCAGCCAAGAGGGCGGGGGAGATAGGCCCGGGGAGCTGTTTTTT. Encoded protein: CASSQEGGGDRPGELFF.

The chain carries TRBV7-3 and TRBJ2-2, with D possibly matching TRBD1 (6 bases). The V gene lost 5 bases and the J gene lost 1 base, with 11 bases spanning the gap. The CDR3 is made up of 15 amino acids. Germline CDR1 SGHTA, CDR2 FQGTGA. The chain's CDR3 is CASSPGQLNTGELFF. CDR3 bases: TGTGCCAGCAGCCCAGGACAGCTGAACACCGGGGAGCTGTTTTTT.

This rearrangement joins TRBV5-1 to TRBJ2-1; unclear D gene. Deletions cut 0 bases from V and 8 bases from J, with 9 bases between. The CDR3 covers 13 residues. Germline lookup yields CDR1 SGHRS and CDR2 YFSETQ. The CDR3 DNA follows: TGCGCCAGCAGCTTGGCCGCGTCTCATGAGCAGTTCTTC. Amino acids: CASSLAASHEQFF.

This chain joins TRBV15 and TRBJ1-4; D gene unclear. V lost 0 bases and J lost 4, with 9 bases in between. This CDR3 has 15 residues. In germline, CDR1 is LNHNV, CDR2 YYDKDF (reference sequence). This CDR3 reads CATSRDLQSNEKLFF. CDR3 nucleotide sequence: TGTGCCACCAGCAGAGATCTACAGAGTAATGAAAAACTGTTTTTT.

This rearrangement joins TRBV6-5 to TRBJ2-5, with TRBD1 identical over 7 bases. CDR1 is MNHEY, CDR2 SVGAGI, per germline. The CDR3 runs to 13 residues. Trimming removed 6 bases from V and 2 bases from J; junction bases left unmatched: 3. DNA for the CDR3: TGTGCCAGCAGCTTACAGGGGCAAGAGACCCAGTACTTC. This codes for CASSLQGQETQYF.

Only one count was recorded for this clone. This chain links TRBV28 with TRBJ2-1, with D hard to call. The CDR3 length is 12 residues. CDR1 is MDHEN and CDR2 is SYDVKM in the germline V gene. V was pared by 7 bases and J by 5 bases, with 9 bases between. The CDR3 nucleotides are TGTGCCAGCATGGTAGTAAACAATGAGCAGTTCTTC. Translation gives CASMVVNNEQFF.

The rearrangement uses TRBV12-5 and TRBJ1-4, with D possibly TRBD1 on 5 matching bases. V lost 3 bases, J lost 8 bases, and 16 bases lay in between. CDR1 and CDR2 from the germline V gene are LGHNT and FRNRAP. The CDR3 sequence is 15 residues long. The CDR3 DNA reads as TGTGCTAGTGGTTTAGGGATCAGGGCAGGGGAAAAACTGTTTTTT. Translating it yields CASGLGIRAGEKLFF.

The chain joins TRBV2 to TRBJ2-5, with 8 bases aligning to TRBD1. The better agreement between TRBJ2-7 and the DNA end casts doubt on the J call. This CDR3 is built from 14 residues. Germline loops: CDR1 SNHLY, CDR2 FYNNEI. The CDR3 nucleotides read TGTGCCAGCACCAAGGGGCAGGGGGCTTTCGAGCAGTACTTC. Translating it yields CASTKGQGAFEQYF.

V usage is TRBV5-1 and J usage is TRBJ2-5; 14 bases agree with TRBD2. Germline lookup yields CDR1 SGHRS and CDR2 YFSETQ. The junction had 9 bases not matched to a gene; V was cut back by 4 bases and J by 7 bases. The CDR3 has 16 residues. The CDR3 DNA reads as TGCGCCAGCAGCCTAGGGACTAGCGGGGGCATAGGGACCCAGTACTTC. Translated, it gives CASSLGTSGGIGTQYF.

The genes are TRBV15 and TRBJ1-1; D unresolved. V lost 1 base to trimming and J lost 3 bases, with 18 bases between them. The CDR3 has 17 residues. CDR1 and CDR2 from the germline V gene are LNHNV and YYDKDF (reference sequence). The CDR3 reads CATSRGPRGIGYTEAFF. The CDR3, as DNA: TGTGCCACCAGCAGAGGCCCCCGGGGAATTGGGTACACTGAAGCTTTCTTT.

The CDR3 protein is CASSPLQGGYGYTF. DNA for the CDR3: TGTGCCAGCAGTCCTTTACAGGGGGGCTATGGCTACACCTTC. The V call is TRBV28, the J call TRBJ1-2; TRBD1 matches 8 bases. The V and J ends lost 5 bases and 4 bases, in that order; junction bases with no gene match: 6. The CDR3 spans 14 residues. Germline V gives CDR1 MDHEN, CDR2 SYDVKM.